This T cell receptor (beta chain) is from a study of blood T cells in healthy people across ages. This CDR3 spans 15 amino acids. CDR1 is SQVTM and CDR2 is ANQGSEA in the germline V gene. Trimming removed 6 bases from V and 0 bases from J; junction bases left unmatched: 11. The second PCR ran about 6 to 11 cycles with a sample-barcoded 5' primer and J-beta primers. TCRdb independently ran MiXCR on the 5' RACE reads; one entry per CDR3 protein. The sample has 550,000 to 600,000 distinct CDR3 sequences; about 45% are singletons. The sequencing sample was made of blood. V gene TRBV29-1 combines with J gene TRBJ2-7; 7 bases align to TRBD1. This TCR was recovered from a man older than 75 in good health. The CDR3 bases are TGCAGCGTGCCCCAGGGGGTTTGGAACTCCTACGAGCAGTACTTC. Translated, it gives CSVPQGVWNSYEQYF.